This T cell receptor (beta chain) was sequenced for a study of siplizumab effects on memory and regulatory T cells. General study results and limits: In siplizumab cultures, the suppressive function of proliferating Tregs remained unconfirmed. Naive or memory phenotype was unassignable for roughly 80-97% of proliferating CD4+ or CD8+ clones. The study found naive T cells seemingly more diverse than memory cells and seemingly major alloresponse contributors. Mapping to unstimulated subsets was achieved for only a minor fraction of alloreactive clones.

This clone has just a few counts. The antigen is undetermined. The sample has other DNA sequences that encode this CDR3 too. Clones were sequenced by immunoSEQ multiplex PCR, and TCRdb holds only the in-frame ones, with some missing. This table holds over 80,000 clones, roughly 86% found once. The receptor was derived from a human donor in good health. The sequenced material came from Tregs sorted from blood.

In nucleotides, the CDR3 is TGCGCCAGCAGCTTGGGACTGAATCAGCCCCAGCATTTT. It yields the protein CASSLGLNQPQHF. The chain carries TRBV5-1 and TRBJ1-5; D gene ambiguous. The length of the CDR3 is 13 residues. The V end was cut by 0 bases, the J end by 4 bases, with 5 bases between. Germline CDR1 reads SGHRS; CDR2 reads YFSETQ.